This TCR beta chain came from a study of shared clonotypes between healthy human individuals. The input for sorted-subset replicate PCRs was about 210 ng DNA, about 30,000 T cell genomes. Here immunoSEQ multiplex PCR was the method, and the copy in TCRdb shows in-frame clones only, minus some. This sample carries 650,000 to 700,000 clones, 80% to 95% of them seen once, and the ten largest clones take 30% to 40%. V was pared by 3 bases and J by 2 bases, with 27 bases between. Per germline, CDR1 KGHSH and CDR2 LQKENI. This CDR3 comprises 20 residues. Together with CD45RO+ cells, CCR7-negative CD45RA+ TemRA cells were included in CD8 memory.

J is TRBJ2-3 and V is TRBV18, with a possible D match to TRBD2 (6 bases). The source is a young man in good health. Some clones in this sample may be carry-over from other donors' samples. The source material was memory CD8+ T cells from PBMCs. Subset in this sample: CD45RO+ cells pooled with CCR7-negative TemRA cells. The CDR3 DNA follows: TGTGCCAGCTCACCGGACTTCTCTGCTGAACCTGCGGGATACACAGATACGCAGTATTTT. Amino acid sequence: CASSPDFSAEPAGYTDTQYF.